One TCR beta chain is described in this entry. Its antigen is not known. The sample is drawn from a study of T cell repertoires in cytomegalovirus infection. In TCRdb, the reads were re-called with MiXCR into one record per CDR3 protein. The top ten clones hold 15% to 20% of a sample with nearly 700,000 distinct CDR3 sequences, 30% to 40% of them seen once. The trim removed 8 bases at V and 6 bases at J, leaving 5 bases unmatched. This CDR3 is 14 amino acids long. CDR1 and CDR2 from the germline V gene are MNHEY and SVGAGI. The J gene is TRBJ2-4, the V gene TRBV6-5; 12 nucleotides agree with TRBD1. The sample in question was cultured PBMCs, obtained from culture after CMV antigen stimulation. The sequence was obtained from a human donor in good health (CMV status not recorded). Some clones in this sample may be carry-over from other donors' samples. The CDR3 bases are TGTGCCAGCCGGGACAGGGGGCCTGGAAACATTCAGTACTTC. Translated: CASRDRGPGNIQYF.